These T cell receptor beta chains were read from a single sample in a study of T cells expressing NK-cell markers. Using the 5' RACE reads, TCRdb records one entry per CDR3 protein without DNA. The sample table sets out roughly 450,000 distinct CDR3 sequences. Input material: blood T cells: a sorted CD56 or NKG2C T cell subset, CD4+ or CD8+ T cells, or bulk PBMC T cells (not recorded which). These receptors originate from a woman in her 50s in good health. The CDR3 runs from the conserved cysteine through the conserved F or W.

j_call: TRBJ2-1; v_call: TRBV9; cdr3_aa: CASSSSSGRYNEQFF
j_call: TRBJ1-1; v_call: TRBV11-3; cdr3_aa: CASSGTGTEAFF
j_call: TRBJ2-1; v_call: TRBV12-3/TRBV12-4; cdr3_aa: CASRKLSGQSSYNEQFF
j_call: TRBJ2-7; v_call: TRBV20-1; cdr3_aa: CSASRRRTTYEQYF
j_call: TRBJ2-1; v_call: TRBV5-5; cdr3_aa: CASSLALGLAGNEQFF
j_call: TRBJ2-7; v_call: TRBV5-6; cdr3_aa: CASSFFRGGGPAGEQYF
j_call: TRBJ2-1; v_call: TRBV10-3; cdr3_aa: CAISDLSTPGHVGFF
j_call: TRBJ2-2; v_call: TRBV29-1; cdr3_aa: CSAIIAGLTGELFF
j_call: TRBJ2-2; v_call: TRBV18; cdr3_aa: CASSPSAGELFF
j_call: TRBJ2-3; v_call: TRBV27; cdr3_aa: CASSLSGWDWGTDTQYF
j_call: TRBJ1-3; v_call: TRBV12-3/TRBV12-4; cdr3_aa: CASSLWGNTIYF
j_call: TRBJ2-5; v_call: TRBV20-1; cdr3_aa: CSARTRSSLRVETQYF
j_call: TRBJ2-1; v_call: TRBV6-1; cdr3_aa: CASSGNLAVSSYNEQFF
j_call: TRBJ2-7; v_call: TRBV3-1; cdr3_aa: CASSPPFDGYYEQYF
j_call: TRBJ2-3; v_call: TRBV7-9; cdr3_aa: CASSLRPAEGGAQYF
j_call: TRBJ1-5; v_call: TRBV5-1; cdr3_aa: CASRIGTGDQPQHF